This T cell receptor (beta chain) derives from a study of shared clonotypes between healthy human individuals (TCRdb year 2020). For the wider study: A few men and two women, aged 18 to 49 years, made up the cohort. For each donor, CD4 naive and CD4 memory were each given three plates, CD8 naive was given two plates, and CD8 memory was given one plate. To increase sequencing depth and limit assay-specific biases, different laboratories used diverse techniques to prepare libraries and sequence TCR repertoires. Between about 0.85 and 8.9 billion PBMCs per donor were obtained by leukapheresis. To estimate repertoire size and how much clonotype sharing occurs between individuals, the study deeply sequenced the blood TCR repertoires of five healthy adults.

Using the deep immunoSEQ assay, TCR CDR3 regions were amplified from genomic DNA by multiplex PCR. Extracted genomic DNA from each cell subset was spread evenly across all wells of several immunoSEQ 96-well plates, with each plate serving as a replicate. For sorted subsets, each replicate PCR was loaded with 200 ng genomic DNA, equivalent to some 27,000 T cell genomes. Purified libraries were quantified with a Qubit 3.0 fluorometer, sized on a Bioanalyzer 2100, and re-quantified with the KAPA Library Quantification kit. Every immunoSEQ 96-well plate was sequenced on a dedicated single-read 150-cycle Illumina NextSeq 550 flow cell. On the study's bioinformatics: Because only junctional sequences without quality scores were contained in the immunoSEQ output, filtering matching that applied to full-length reads could not be performed. To assign V/J genes and CDR3, sequences were annotated against IMGT germline references using PyIR, a Python wrapper for IgBLAST v1.9. Any read was removed if the V/J assignment was weak (E-value above 1e-6), the CDR3 was missing, or the read contained stop codons, out-of-frame junctions, or ambiguous translated residues. V3J clonotypes were defined by identical inferred V gene, J gene, and CDR3 amino acid sequence. Percentage overlap between repertoires was computed as shared unique clonotypes divided by the size of the smaller repertoire. RTK rarefaction, the Chao1 estimator, and Recon v2.1 estimates of unobserved clonotypes were used to assess repertoire richness. Generation probabilities were computed with OLGA for all TCRbeta clonotypes obtained by the gDNA method from a handful of donors. The table was pulled from immuneACCESS by TCRdb, which kept in-frame rearrangements only. Such tables lose some clones; where checked, under half of the loss comes from unresolved V genes, and the rest has no known cause. The V and J calls and clone size come from that table; D and trimming were worked out from the DNA. This sample is represented by about 340,000 clones; more than 60% of them were singletons. The ten largest clonotypes hold 8.5% to 12% of the sample.

Turning to this clone: Its antigen has not been determined. The sample holds no much larger clone one base away, and base qualities are not on file.

Healthy HIV-negative adults with no recently reported acute infections or vaccinations were included as donors. Every donor was a Caucasian adult living in Nashville, Tennessee, USA. CD4+ T cells were enriched through magnetic negative selection, after which naive cells were positively selected on CD45RA and the remaining negative fraction served as the memory subset. After blood collection by leukapheresis, PBMCs were isolated using Ficoll-Histopaque density gradient centrifugation and then cryopreserved in the vapor phase of liquid nitrogen. Purity and quantity of every magnetically sorted T cell population were checked by analytical flow cytometry. From each sorted fraction, genomic DNA was isolated and quantified by UV absorbance on a Nanodrop 2000c. Overall study results and their limits: Compared with non-shared clonotypes, the clonotypes found in all four sorted-subset donors had higher generation probabilities. Sampling was limited to blood, and TCR repertoires in tissue likely differ from TCR repertoires in blood. Across a handful of donors, around 5% of naive CD4, roughly 3.5% of naive CD8, under 2.5% of memory CD4, and roughly 0.4% of memory CD8 clonotypes were shared. Pairwise subsampling indicated that sequencing depth was expected to affect the degree of clonotype sharing among donors. Because the study included only a small number of donors, the genetic and exposure-history diversity represented was limited. Even with the large sequencing depth, rarefaction of the sorted-subset datasets indicated that sequencing was incomplete. Estimated clonotype richness was generally larger for naive than for memory subsets.

This TCR derives from a man aged 25 to 40 in good health. The sequenced sample was memory CD4+ T cells sorted from blood. The meaning of the sample's cell subset or site label: CD45RA-negative fraction.

In nucleotides, the sequence is TGTGCCAGCAGTTTGTCATTCGGGGGCGCCGGGGAGACCCAGTACTTC. Its protein is CASSLSFGGAGETQYF. This sequence uses TRBV27 and TRBJ2-5; the D element might be TRBD1 or TRBD2, as each aligns at 6 bases. From a lookup of the germline V gene (reference sequence), CDR1 and CDR2 are MNHEY and SMNVEV. The CDR3 contains 16 residues, cysteine and phenylalanine counted. Just CDR3 DNA is preserved here, 48 bases in frame from base 1. The trim is 3 bases for V and 5 bases for J, with a gap of 19 bases between the germline ends.